Detailed here is one TCR beta chain. The antigen this receptor binds is unknown. No base quality values were provided; no much bigger clone lies one nucleotide off. The sample comes from a study of blood T cell repertoires in COVID-19 (TCRdb year 2020). Study-wide context: Samples covering the acute and convalescent phases of COVID-19 were provided by collaborators in the United States, Italy and Spain. The prospective study material was composed of cDNA or gDNA derived from T cells, B-cell-depleted T cells, or PBMCs. Deeply sampled blood TCRbeta repertoires from subjects exposed to, actively infected with, or recovered from COVID-19 were included in the dataset. The repertoires were made available in a free public database intended to serve as a resource for research on the immune response to SARS-CoV-2. The samples were drawn from two sources: the first 160 participants of the ongoing ImmuneRACE study, and about 1,300 subjects contributed by 6 global collaborators. A de-identified subject ID, COVID-19 status, age in years and sex were almost always included in the sample metadata. HLA class I and class II types, where available, came from metadata supplied by the sample provider rather than from assay-based typing.

The immunoSEQ Assay, a bias-controlled multiplex PCR, was used to amplify TCRbeta CDR3 regions from genomic DNA. In the original analysis: Nucleated cell counts per sample were estimated from amplification of reference gene primers within the assay. To quantify the absolute abundance of each unique TCRbeta CDR3 rearrangement, sequence reads were collapsed and filtered. For each sample, productive Simpson clonality was calculated as the square root of Simpson's diversity index across productive rearrangements. The source is immuneACCESS, and TCRdb retained only in-frame sequences with V and J called. Part of the clones is not carried over; for the studies checked, unresolved V genes explain less than half of this, and the remainder is unexplained. The DNA gave D and trimming, while V, J and clone size come from that table. Counted in this sample were around 180,000 clones; around 72% of them appeared once. The ten largest clones capture less than 3% of the sample.

From the cysteine through the phenylalanine, the CDR3 covers 16 amino acids. The sequence is cut down to CDR3 DNA, 48 bases in frame from base 1. Trimming at the junction amounts to 5 bases on V and 0 bases on J, and the germline ends lie 14 bases apart. CDR1 SGHTA and CDR2 FQGNSA are derived from the germline V gene. Collaborating institutions collected whole blood in K2EDTA tubes following their own protocols. For TCRbeta analysis, collaborator samples were shipped as frozen whole blood, as isolated PBMCs, or as DNA extracted from either sample type. Study-level results and caveats: The quantity of clinical and demographic metadata differed by source and by participant and was supplied without curation.

The sequenced sample consisted of peripheral blood. This receptor was taken from a woman at least 80 years old with acute or convalescent COVID-19. The rearrangement combines TRBV7-2 with TRBJ1-3, with the D gene not confidently named. The nucleotide sequence reads TGTGCCAGCAGCGCTATGGGCCGGATCTCTGGAAACACCATATATTTT. The translation is CASSAMGRISGNTIYF.